The 14 T cell receptor beta chains presented below share a single source sample, sequenced in a study of T cells in Graves' hyperthyroidism and ophthalmopathy. There were TCR beta CDR3 regions amplified from RNA transcripts. HTBI primers were the set used in a first-round RT-PCR of the TCR CDR3. TCRdb reanalysed the multiplex PCR reads using MiXCR and keeps one entry per CDR3 protein. Of about 410,000 distinct CDR3 sequences listed, 14% to 15% are singletons. The sample consisted of blood. The receptors stem from a man in his late teens or twenties with Graves' ophthalmopathy.

Ten or more counts support this clonotype. The V gene is TRBV7-8, the J gene TRBJ2-5, with 7 bases that match TRBD1. V lost 4 bases to trimming and J lost 5 bases; unmatched junction nucleotides: 10. Germline loops: CDR1 SGHVS, CDR2 FQNEAQ. This CDR3 contains 15 residues. CDR3 protein: CASSSREGGLETQYF. DNA for the CDR3: TGTGCCAGCAGCTCCCGCGAAGGGGGCCTTGAGACCCAGTACTTC.

This clonotype appeared many times. The chain recombines TRBV12-3 or TRBV12-4 with TRBJ2-3, with a weak D call TRBD2 (5 bases). The CDR3 runs 13 residues. Trimming removed 5 bases from V and 4 bases from J, with 10 bases in between. The CDR3, as DNA: TGTGCCAGCAGTCGAAGCGGCCCAGATACGCAGTATTTT. Encoded protein: CASSRSGPDTQYF.

This chain links TRBV15 with TRBJ1-5, with D unresolved. Looked up from germline, CDR1 is LNHNV and CDR2 is YYDKDF (reference sequence). The CDR3 loop spans 14 amino acids. The V gene lost 1 base and the J gene lost 0 bases, with 4 bases spanning the gap. The CDR3 nucleotides are TGTGCCACCAGCAGAGTCGTTAGCAATCAGCCCCAGCATTTT. Translated: CATSRVVSNQPQHF.

This clonotype was counted at least ten times. The chain carries TRBV15 and TRBJ1-1; D not certain. CDR3 length: 12 amino acids. Germline V gives CDR1 LNHNV, CDR2 YYDKDF (reference sequence). Trimming took 5 bases from V and 4 from J, leaving 8 bases between them. The CDR3 nucleotides are TGTGCCACCAGCCCCAGACGCACTGAAGCTTTCTTT. This sequence encodes CATSPRRTEAFF. The whole variable domain, remainder taken from reference TRBV15 and TRBJ1-1, is DAMVIQNPRYQVTQFGKPVTLSCSQTLNHNVMYWYQQKSSQAPKLLFHYYDKDFNNEADTPDNFQSRRPNTSFCFLDIRSPGLGDTAMYLCATSPRRTEAFFGQGTRLTVV.

In its sample, this clonotype was seen a few times. Here the CDR3 DNA reads TGCAGTGCTAGACCGACGGACAGATATGGCTACACCTTC. Translation gives CSARPTDRYGYTF. This sequence joins TRBV20-1 and TRBJ1-2, with a possible D match to TRBD1 (6 bases). V dropped 2 bases and J dropped 5 bases, with 12 bases sitting between them. CDR3 length: 13 amino acids. Germline CDR1 DFQATT, CDR2 SNEGSKA (reference sequence).

This clonotype was recorded at least ten times. The chain joins TRBV3-1 to TRBJ1-6, with 7 nucleotides matching TRBD1. This CDR3 is built from 14 residues. From germline, CDR1 is LGHDT and CDR2 YNNKEL (reference sequence). V trimming: 6 bases; J trimming: 9 bases; junction bases outside the gene matches: 8. The CDR3 sequence is CASRKTGEGSPLHF. The CDR3 nucleotides are TGTGCCAGCAGAAAAACAGGGGAAGGTTCACCCCTCCACTTT.

This clonotype showed up just a few times. The chain couples TRBV5-1 to TRBJ2-2, with TRBD2 as a possible D gene (5 bases). This CDR3 comprises 17 residues. CDR1 is SGHRS, CDR2 YFSETQ, per germline. Deletions cut 1 base from V and 5 bases from J, with 18 bases between. CDR3 amino acids: CASSLYFAGIFTGELFF. The CDR3 DNA reads TGCGCCAGCAGCTTGTATTTCGCCGGGATTTTTACCGGGGAGCTGTTTTTT.

This clonotype showed up many times. This chain connects TRBV10-3 to TRBJ2-3; D is unclear. V lost 2 bases to trimming and J lost 3 bases, with 12 bases between them. Germline CDR1 and CDR2: ENHRY and SYGVKD. The CDR3 spans 15 residues. In DNA, the CDR3 is TGTGCCATCAGTGAGGACACTCCTGGGACAGATACGCAGTATTTT. Translating gives CAISEDTPGTDTQYF.

This clonotype was picked up a small number of times. V gene TRBV5-8 combines with J gene TRBJ2-1; the D gene is possibly TRBD1 (6 bases). V lost 0 bases to trimming and J lost 12 bases, with 13 bases between them. This CDR3 contains 13 residues. Looked up from germline, CDR1 is SGHTS and CDR2 is YDEGEE. CDR3 nucleotides: TGTGCCAGCAGCTTGGGGCAGGACAGAGGGCAGTTCTTC. It encodes CASSLGQDRGQFF.

This clonotype was counted many times. CDR3 protein: CSPGTGVAYEQYF. The CDR3 DNA reads as TGCAGTCCCGGGACAGGGGTTGCGTACGAGCAGTACTTC. The chain joins TRBV20-1 to TRBJ2-7; 10 bases fit TRBD1. The junction had 8 bases not matched to a gene; V was cut back by 8 bases and J by 4 bases. The CDR3 is 13 amino acids. Germline CDR1 DFQATT, CDR2 SNEGSKA (reference sequence).

This clonotype was picked up a small number of times. The gene calls are TRBV25-1 and TRBJ2-7; 8 bases agree with TRBD2. Unmatched junction bases numbered 8, after V lost 10 bases and J lost 3 bases. CDR1 is MGHDK, CDR2 SYGVNS, per germline. This CDR3 is 13 amino acids long. The CDR3 bases are TGTGCCACCTCGGGAGGGCATTTCTACGAGCAGTACTTC. Amino acids: CATSGGHFYEQYF.

This clonotype has just a few counts. The chain links TRBV7-8 to TRBJ1-4; unclear D gene. Between the trimmed V and J ends, which lost 4 bases and 5 bases, there was a span of 14 bases. CDR3 length: 15 residues. Germline loops: CDR1 SGHVS, CDR2 FQNEAQ. For the CDR3, the DNA is TGTGCCAGCAGCTCATACAATTTAGGGAATGAAAAACTGTTTTTT. Its protein product is CASSSYNLGNEKLFF.

This clonotype has at least ten counts. This chain connects TRBV5-1 to TRBJ2-1, with TRBD1 identical over 7 bases. Germline loops: CDR1 SGHRS, CDR2 YFSETQ. Trimming cost V 5 bases and J 5 bases; bases outside gene matches: 7. This CDR3 contains 14 residues. This CDR3 reads CASSPGTVDNEQFF. The CDR3 nucleotides read TGCGCCAGCAGTCCCGGGACAGTAGACAATGAGCAGTTCTTC. Drawing the rest from reference TRBV5-1 and TRBJ2-1, the complete variable domain is KAGVTQTPRYLIKTRGQQVTLSCSPISGHRSVSWYQQTPGQGLQFLFEYFSETQRNKGNFPGRFSGRQFSNSRSEMNVSTLELGDSALYLCASSPGTVDNEQFFGPGTRLTVL.

This clonotype showed up just a few times. The rearrangement uses TRBV19 and TRBJ2-3; a possible D gene is TRBD2 (5 bases). Germline CDR1 reads LNHDA; CDR2 reads SQIVND (reference sequence). The CDR3 loop spans 13 amino acids. V gave up 3 bases and J gave up 5 bases, with 9 bases separating them. The CDR3 nucleotides read TGTGCCAGTAGTATCCCCGGGATAGATACGCAGTATTTT. Amino acid sequence: CASSIPGIDTQYF. The variable domain in full, with the rest retrieved from reference TRBV19 and TRBJ2-3, is DGGITQSPKYLFRKEGQNVTLSCEQNLNHDAMYWYRQDPGQGLRLIYYSQIVNDFQKGDIAEGYSVSREKKESFPLTVTSAQKNPTAFYLCASSIPGIDTQYFGPGTRLTVL.